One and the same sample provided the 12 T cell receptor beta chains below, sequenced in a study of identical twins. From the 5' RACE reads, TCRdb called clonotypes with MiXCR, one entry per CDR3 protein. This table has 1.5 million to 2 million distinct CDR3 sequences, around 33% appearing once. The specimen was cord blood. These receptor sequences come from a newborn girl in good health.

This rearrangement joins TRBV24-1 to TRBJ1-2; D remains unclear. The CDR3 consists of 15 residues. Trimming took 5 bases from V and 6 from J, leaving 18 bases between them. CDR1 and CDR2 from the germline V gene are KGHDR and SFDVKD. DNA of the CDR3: TGTGCCACCAGTGGTTCCCTGGACTCTGGGGATGGCTACACCTTC. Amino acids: CATSGSLDSGDGYTF.

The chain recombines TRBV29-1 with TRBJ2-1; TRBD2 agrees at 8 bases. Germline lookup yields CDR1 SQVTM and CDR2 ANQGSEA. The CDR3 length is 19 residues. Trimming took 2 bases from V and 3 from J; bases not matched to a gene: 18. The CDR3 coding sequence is TGCAGCGTTGAAACCCCCCACGGACTAGCTTTAGGGGGCTACAATGAGCAGTTCTTC. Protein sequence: CSVETPHGLALGGYNEQFF.

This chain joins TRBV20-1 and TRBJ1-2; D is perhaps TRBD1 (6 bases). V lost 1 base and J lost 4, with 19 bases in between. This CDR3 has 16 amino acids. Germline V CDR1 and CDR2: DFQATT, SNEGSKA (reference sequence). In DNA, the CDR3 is TGCAGTGCTAGAGGACCTCCGGGGGCGCAGGGCTATGGCTACACCTTC. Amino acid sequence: CSARGPPGAQGYGYTF.

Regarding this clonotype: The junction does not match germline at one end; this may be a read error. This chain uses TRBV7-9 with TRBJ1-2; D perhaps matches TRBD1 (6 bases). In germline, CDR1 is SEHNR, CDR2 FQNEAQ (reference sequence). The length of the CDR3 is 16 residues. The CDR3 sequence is CACSLPTGGFNYGYTF. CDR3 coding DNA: TGTGCCTGCAGCTTACCGACAGGCGGCTTTAACTATGGCTACACCTTC.

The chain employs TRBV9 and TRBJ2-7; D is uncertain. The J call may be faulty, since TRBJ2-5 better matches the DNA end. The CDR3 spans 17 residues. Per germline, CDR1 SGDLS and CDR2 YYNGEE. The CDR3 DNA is TGTGCCAGCAGCGTATTTGGCCAAGAAGTCCGTGGAGAGACCCAGTACTTC. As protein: CASSVFGQEVRGETQYF.

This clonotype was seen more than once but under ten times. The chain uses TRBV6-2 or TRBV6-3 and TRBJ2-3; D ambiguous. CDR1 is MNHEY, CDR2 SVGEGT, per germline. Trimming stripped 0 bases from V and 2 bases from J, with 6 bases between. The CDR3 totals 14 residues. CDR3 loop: CASSYSAVTDTQYF. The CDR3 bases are TGTGCCAGCAGTTACTCCGCGGTCACAGATACGCAGTATTTT.

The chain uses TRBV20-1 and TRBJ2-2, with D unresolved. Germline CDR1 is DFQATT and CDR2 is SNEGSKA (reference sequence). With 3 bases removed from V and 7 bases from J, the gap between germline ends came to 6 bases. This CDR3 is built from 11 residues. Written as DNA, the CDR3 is TGCAGTGCTAGGGAAGTCGGGGAGCTGTTTTTT. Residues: CSAREVGELFF.

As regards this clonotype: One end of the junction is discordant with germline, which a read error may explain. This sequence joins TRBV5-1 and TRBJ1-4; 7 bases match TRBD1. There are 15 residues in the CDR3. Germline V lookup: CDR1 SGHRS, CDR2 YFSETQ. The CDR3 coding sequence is TGCGCCAGCAGCTACGGGACAGTGGATAATAAAAAACTGTTTTTT. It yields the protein CASSYGTVDNKKLFF.

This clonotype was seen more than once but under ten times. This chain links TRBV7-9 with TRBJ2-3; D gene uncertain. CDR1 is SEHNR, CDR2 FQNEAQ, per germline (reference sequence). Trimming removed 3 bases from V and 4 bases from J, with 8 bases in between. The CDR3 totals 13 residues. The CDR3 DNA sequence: TGTGCCAGCAGCTTTGCCGGTTCAGATACGCAGTATTTT. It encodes CASSFAGSDTQYF.

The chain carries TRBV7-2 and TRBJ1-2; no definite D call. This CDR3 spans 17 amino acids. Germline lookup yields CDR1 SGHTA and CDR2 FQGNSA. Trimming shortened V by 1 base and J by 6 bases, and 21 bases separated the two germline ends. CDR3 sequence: CASSLGNSFGQSHGYTF. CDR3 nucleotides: TGTGCCAGCAGCTTAGGTAATTCGTTCGGGCAGAGTCATGGCTACACCTTC. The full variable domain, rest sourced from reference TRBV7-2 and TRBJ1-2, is GAGVSQSPSNKVTEKGKDVELRCDPISGHTALYWYRQSLGQGLEFLIYFQGNSAPDKSGLPSDRFSAERTGGSVSTLTIQRTQQEDSAVYLCASSLGNSFGQSHGYTFGSGTRLTVV.

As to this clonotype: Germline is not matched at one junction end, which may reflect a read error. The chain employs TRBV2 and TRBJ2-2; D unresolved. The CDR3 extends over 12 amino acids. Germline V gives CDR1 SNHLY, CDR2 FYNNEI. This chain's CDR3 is CANSEGLGELFF. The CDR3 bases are TGTGCCAACAGTGAAGGGCTTGGGGAGCTGTTTTTT.

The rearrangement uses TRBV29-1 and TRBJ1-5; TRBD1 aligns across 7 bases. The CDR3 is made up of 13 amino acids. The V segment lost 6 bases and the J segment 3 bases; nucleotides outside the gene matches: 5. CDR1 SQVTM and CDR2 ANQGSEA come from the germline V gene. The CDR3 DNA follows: TGCAGCGTCTGTCAGGGGGACAATCAGCCCCAGCATTTT. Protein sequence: CSVCQGDNQPQHF.